Below, 6 T cell receptor beta chains from the same sample are listed, as sequenced in a study of T cell responses to AZD1222 COVID-19 vaccine. Sequenced by immunoSEQ multiplex PCR; TCRdb stores in-frame clones only, minus some. The sample includes 85,000 to 100,000 clones, 80% to 90% of them seen just once. Sequencing used peripheral blood, obtained on day 0 of AZD1222 vaccination. These receptor sequences come from an adult in good health.

This clone was observed a few times. The rearrangement links TRBV11-2 to TRBJ2-1, with 8 bases lining up with TRBD1. The V segment lost 1 base and the J segment 13 bases; nucleotides outside the gene matches: 9. CDR1 SGHAT and CDR2 FQNNGV come from the germline V gene. The CDR3 extends over 14 amino acids. CDR3: CASSLASRDRSQFF. The CDR3 DNA sequence: TGTGCCAGCAGCTTAGCGTCCCGGGACAGGTCCCAGTTCTTC. The complete variable domain, with remaining parts taken from reference TRBV11-2 and TRBJ2-1, reads EAGVAQSPRYKIIEKRQSVAFWCNPISGHATLYWYQQILGQGPKLLIQFQNNGVVDDSQLPKDRFSAERLKGVDSTLKIQPAKLEDSAVYLCASSLASRDRSQFFGPGTRLTVL.

The J gene is TRBJ1-3, the V gene TRBV7-8; no definite D call. The germline gives CDR1 SGHVS, CDR2 FQNEAQ. This CDR3 is 16 amino acids long. V was pared by 5 bases and J by 2 bases, with 16 bases between. The DNA of the CDR3 is TGTGCCAGCAGCCCCACGAGGCAGGTTGCTGGAAACACCATATATTTT. It translates to CASSPTRQVAGNTIYF.

The chain carries TRBV11-1 and TRBJ2-7; 9 nucleotides agree with TRBD2. This CDR3 region has 14 residues. Germline CDR1 SGHAT, CDR2 FQDESV (reference sequence). Trimming at V came to 6 bases and at J to 2 bases, leaving 5 bases not matched to a gene. CDR3 sequence reads: CASSLLAGPYEQYF. The CDR3 coding sequence is TGTGCCAGCAGTCTGCTAGCGGGGCCCTACGAGCAGTACTTC.

The V and J genes are TRBV6-5 and TRBJ2-7; possible D gene TRBD1, 5 bases. The CDR3 spans 14 residues. Germline V CDR1 and CDR2: MNHEY, SVGAGI. With 6 bases removed from V and 3 bases from J, the gap between germline ends came to 15 bases. CDR3 coding DNA: TGTGCCAGCAGCCAGGGTCATCGATTCTACGAGCAGTACTTC. This encodes CASSQGHRFYEQYF.

This clone was observed once. This chain joins TRBV7-8 and TRBJ2-1, with TRBD1 matching over 10 bases. J gave up 5 bases and V 5 bases, and 6 bases lay outside the gene matches. Germline V gives CDR1 SGHVS, CDR2 FQNEAQ. There are 15 residues in the CDR3. The CDR3 DNA sequence: TGTGCCAGCAGCAAACGGGACAGGGGAGACAATGAGCAGTTCTTC. Protein product: CASSKRDRGDNEQFF.

The genes are TRBV30 and TRBJ1-3; the D is unclear. Germline-derived CDR1 and CDR2 are GTSNPN and SVGIG (reference sequence). Deletions cut 2 bases from V and 5 bases from J, with 13 bases between. The CDR3 contains 14 residues. CDR3 sequence (DNA): TGTGCCTGGAGTAAATCATCAGCGCGAAACACCATATATTTT. Its translation is CAWSKSSARNTIYF.